This T cell receptor beta chain stems from a study of T cell responses to AZD1222 COVID-19 vaccine. Method: immunoSEQ multiplex PCR; TCRdb's copy keeps in-frame clones and lacks some. This sample yields some 150,000 clones, of which 85% to 95% are seen a single time; about 1.9% belongs to the top ten. CDR1 is SGHRS and CDR2 is YFSETQ in the germline V gene. This CDR3 spans 14 amino acids. With 3 bases clipped from V and 15 bases from J, the junction kept 8 bases outside the gene matches. The V call is TRBV5-1, the J call TRBJ2-1, with 14 positions matching TRBD2. Source: peripheral blood, taken on day 0 of AZD1222 vaccination. The TCR originated in an adult in good health. The CDR3 bases are TGCGCCAGCAGCTCCGGGACTAGCGGGGGAGGTCTGTTCTTC. It yields the protein CASSSGTSGGGLFF.